This passage covers 28 T cell receptor beta chains from one sample sequenced in a study of shared clonotypes between healthy human individuals. The method was immunoSEQ multiplex PCR; TCRdb's version includes in-frame clones alone and lacks a portion of them. This sample has 2 million or so clones; 85% to 95% occur once, and the top ten carry 0.13%. Sequencing was carried out using naive CD4+ T cells sorted from blood. Stated subset: CD45RA+ positively selected. The receptors come from a man in his late teens or twenties in good health.

J is TRBJ2-1 and V is TRBV10-3; 11 bases align to TRBD2. The CDR3 runs to 14 residues. The junction had 7 bases not matched to a gene; V was cut back by 11 bases and J by 4 bases. Germline V gives CDR1 ENHRY, CDR2 SYGVKD. CDR3 sequence (DNA): TGTGCCTGTTCAACTAGCGGGGGTTACAATGAGCAGTTCTTC. Amino acids: CACSTSGGYNEQFF.

The V gene is TRBV5-1, the J gene TRBJ2-3; D uncertain. Germline lookup yields CDR1 SGHRS and CDR2 YFSETQ. The V gene lost 4 bases and the J gene lost 4 bases, with 10 bases spanning the gap. The CDR3 extends over 13 amino acids. CDR3 sequence reads: CASSDDPPDTQYF. As DNA, the CDR3 is TGCGCCAGCAGCGACGACCCTCCAGATACGCAGTATTTT.

This chain links TRBV5-1 with TRBJ1-2; D remains unclear. The CDR3 is 13 residues long. The V end lost 5 bases, the J end lost 6 bases, and 14 bases lay between the germline ends. Germline assignment: CDR1 SGHRS and CDR2 YFSETQ. CDR3 bases: TGCGCCAGCAGGGTTAGGATGGTCGATGGCTACACCTTC. It is translated as CASRVRMVDGYTF.

The chain recombines TRBV15 with TRBJ2-4, with D unclear. CDR3 length: 14 amino acids. Germline loops: CDR1 LNHNV, CDR2 YYDKDF (reference sequence). The V gene lost 2 bases and the J gene lost 5 bases, with 10 bases spanning the gap. The CDR3 loop reads CATSRPTKENIQYF. The DNA for the CDR3 is TGTGCCACCAGCAGACCCACCAAAGAAAACATTCAGTACTTC.

The chain is built from TRBV19 and TRBJ2-5; TRBD1 might be the D (5 bases). Germline V gene lookup returns CDR1 LNHDA and CDR2 SQIVND (reference sequence). The CDR3 length is 13 residues. Trimming removed 6 bases from V and 7 bases from J, with 15 bases in between. For the CDR3, the DNA is TGTGCCAGTAGCCTAGGGGAAGAAGGGACCCAGTACTTC. Its protein is CASSLGEEGTQYF.

This chain connects TRBV6-1 to TRBJ1-5; 10 bases agree with TRBD1. V lost 6 bases and J lost 4; bases outside the gene matches: 6. There are 15 residues in the CDR3. CDR1 is MNHNS, CDR2 SASEGT, per germline. This CDR3 reads CASSPDRGPNQPQHF. The CDR3 region has the DNA TGTGCCAGCAGCCCCGACAGGGGGCCAAATCAGCCCCAGCATTTT.

This sequence joins TRBV11-2 and TRBJ2-5, with a tentative D call TRBD1 (5 bases). V was cut by 1 base and J by 5 bases, with 11 bases left in between. The CDR3 consists of 14 residues. CDR1 is SGHAT and CDR2 is FQNNGV in the germline V gene. The CDR3 protein is CASSLVQGYETQYF. CDR3 DNA sequence: TGTGCCAGCAGCTTAGTCCAGGGATACGAGACCCAGTACTTC.

The genes are TRBV25-1 and TRBJ1-3, with unresolved D. This CDR3 region has 15 residues. The V and J ends lost 8 bases and 1 base respectively, with 15 bases between them. Looked up from germline, CDR1 is MGHDK and CDR2 is SYGVNS. CDR3 sequence reads: CASRRAMGSGNTIYF. CDR3 nucleotides: TGTGCCAGCCGACGCGCTATGGGGTCTGGAAACACCATATATTTT.

This chain connects TRBV5-3 to TRBJ1-5; D may be TRBD1 (5 bases). TRBV5-3 is marked as an open reading frame, function uncertain. V was shortened by 0 bases and J by 0 bases, with 10 bases between the two germline ends. The CDR3 is made up of 16 amino acids. In DNA, the CDR3 is TGTGCCAGAAGCTTGGGGGGCGAAAATAGCAATCAGCCCCAGCATTTT. It encodes CARSLGGENSNQPQHF.

The chain links TRBV7-9 to TRBJ1-4, with D possibly matching TRBD1 (5 bases). Germline CDR1 and CDR2: SEHNR and FQNEAQ (reference sequence). The CDR3 covers 14 residues. V was cut by 5 bases and J by 5 bases, with 12 bases left in between. The CDR3 sequence: CASSPTVPNEKLFF. The CDR3 DNA reads as TGTGCCAGCAGCCCGACAGTTCCCAATGAAAAACTGTTTTTT.

V is TRBV9 and J is TRBJ1-3; D gene unclear. Germline V CDR1 and CDR2: SGDLS, YYNGEE. The CDR3 is made up of 14 amino acids. Trimming removed 5 bases from V and 4 bases from J, with 13 bases in between. This CDR3 reads CASSPGGSGNTIYF. The CDR3 nucleotides read TGTGCCAGCAGTCCCGGCGGCAGCGGAAACACCATATATTTT.

The chain links TRBV6-4 to TRBJ2-7; TRBD1 is a possible D gene (6 bases). CDR3 length equals 13 residues. V gave up 6 bases and J gave up 3 bases, with 12 bases separating them. Germline CDR1 and CDR2: MRHNA and SNTAGT. CDR3 DNA: TGTGCCAGCAGAAAGGGGGTGGGCTACGAGCAGTACTTC. Encoded protein: CASRKGVGYEQYF.

V usage is TRBV7-6 and J usage is TRBJ2-3; 12 bases align to TRBD2. Germline CDR1 reads SGHVS; CDR2 reads FNYEAQ. CDR3 length equals 17 residues. Trimming at V came to 3 bases and at J to 8 bases, leaving 12 bases not matched to a gene. The CDR3 region has the DNA TGTGCCAGCAGCTTCTCTAGACTAGCGGGAGTGGAAAGTACGCAGTATTTT. It yields the protein CASSFSRLAGVESTQYF.

The rearrangement joins TRBV6-1 to TRBJ1-6; 7 bases line up with TRBD1. The CDR3 contains 14 residues. The junction had 9 bases not matched to a gene; V was cut back by 7 bases and J by 9 bases. CDR1 MNHNS and CDR2 SASEGT come from the germline V gene. CDR3 in amino acids: CASIETGMGSPLHF. CDR3 nucleotides: TGTGCCAGCATCGAGACAGGGATGGGTTCACCCCTCCACTTT.

The chain has TRBV4-3 and TRBJ1-1, with D possibly being TRBD1 (6 bases). The CDR3 totals 15 residues. Germline CDR1 LGHNA, CDR2 YSLEER. Trimming cost V 4 bases and J 1 base, with 13 bases left between them. The CDR3 coding sequence is TGCGCCAGCAGCCCCTCGGGACAACCGAACACTGAAGCTTTCTTT. This sequence encodes CASSPSGQPNTEAFF.

This clone has just one count. The chain carries TRBV7-2 and TRBJ2-2; D is perhaps TRBD2 (6 bases). With 1 base removed from V and 3 bases from J, the gap between germline ends came to 9 bases. Germline V CDR1 and CDR2: SGHTA, FQGNSA. This CDR3 has 15 amino acids. CDR3 sequence: CASSLGSGYTGELFF. The CDR3 bases are TGTGCCAGCAGCTTAGGGAGCGGGTACACCGGGGAGCTGTTTTTT.

This clone has just one count. CDR3 sequence (DNA): TGTGCCATCCAGGGCGGGAGGGACAATGAGCAGTTCTTC. Translated, it gives CAIQGGRDNEQFF. This chain uses TRBV6-1 with TRBJ2-1; 9 bases agree with TRBD2. Germline assignment: CDR1 MNHNS and CDR2 SASEGT. Germline trimming cut 10 bases from V and 5 bases from J; bases unmatched to any gene: 6. CDR3 length: 13 residues.

This sequence joins TRBV2 and TRBJ2-4; D possibly matches TRBD1 or TRBD2 (5 bases each). Germline CDR1 SNHLY, CDR2 FYNNEI. The V gene lost 2 bases and the J gene lost 0 bases, with 8 bases spanning the gap. CDR3 length equals 15 residues. CDR3 region: CASSEQGVAKNIQYF. For the CDR3, the DNA is TGTGCCAGCAGTGAACAGGGAGTAGCCAAAAACATTCAGTACTTC. Looking up the rest from reference TRBV2 and TRBJ2-4 gives the full variable domain: EPEVTQTPSHQVTQMGQEVILRCVPISNHLYFYWYRQILGQKVEFLVSFYNNEISEKSEIFDDQFSVERPDGSNFTLKIRSTKLEDSAMYFCASSEQGVAKNIQYFGAGTRLSVL.

The rearrangement uses TRBV5-8 and TRBJ1-2; no firm D call. CDR3 length: 14 amino acids. Germline CDR1 SGHTS, CDR2 YDEGEE. Deletions cut 4 bases from V and 3 bases from J, with 13 bases between. As DNA, the CDR3 is TGTGCCAGCAGCCCCGCAGTGGGTTACTATGGCTACACCTTC. Protein sequence: CASSPAVGYYGYTF.

The rearrangement joins TRBV10-1 to TRBJ2-7, with D possibly TRBD2 on 6 matching bases. Trimming removed 2 bases at V and 4 bases at J, with 12 bases between. This CDR3 has 14 amino acids. Germline V gene lookup returns CDR1 WNHNN and CDR2 SYGVQD (reference sequence). The DNA of the CDR3 is TGCGCCAGCAGTGAGGTAGCCGGGGGATACGAGCAGTACTTC. This translates into CASSEVAGGYEQYF.

This chain joins TRBV10-2 and TRBJ2-7; 8 nucleotides line up with TRBD2. Losses at the gene ends were 6 bases for V and 1 base for J; bases not matched to a gene: 5. The CDR3 is made up of 14 amino acids. Per the germline V gene, CDR1 is WSHSY and CDR2 is SAAADI. CDR3 sequence (DNA): TGCGCCAGCAGCGGGAGGGTAGAATCCTACGAGCAGTACTTC. Protein sequence: CASSGRVESYEQYF.

This clone was seen a single time. The chain uses TRBV5-4 and TRBJ2-1; 14 positions match TRBD2. Trimming at V came to 5 bases and at J to 6 bases, leaving 4 bases not matched to a gene. The germline CDR1 and CDR2 sequences are SGHNT and YYREEE (reference sequence). The CDR3 sequence is 15 residues long. The CDR3 sequence: CASSSGTSGSNEQFF. The DNA for the CDR3 is TGTGCCAGCAGTTCAGGGACTAGCGGGAGCAATGAGCAGTTCTTC.

This clone was detected once. The chain recombines TRBV5-4 with TRBJ2-5; a possible D gene is TRBD2 (6 bases). Trimming removed 4 bases at V and 1 base at J, with 11 bases between. The CDR3 extends over 14 amino acids. Germline-derived CDR1 and CDR2 are SGHNT and YYREEE (reference sequence). The CDR3: CASSRTSLQETQYF. The DNA of the CDR3 is TGTGCCAGCAGCCGAACTAGCCTCCAAGAGACCCAGTACTTC.

This rearrangement joins TRBV9 to TRBJ2-3, with D tentatively TRBD2 (7 bases). The CDR3 length is 15 residues. CDR1 is SGDLS, CDR2 YYNGEE, per germline. V was clipped by 5 bases and J by 2 bases, with 15 bases between them. CDR3 sequence reads: CASRAQGRDTDTQYF. The CDR3 DNA sequence: TGTGCCAGCAGAGCGCAGGGGAGGGACACAGATACGCAGTATTTT. Full variable domain (rest looked up from reference TRBV9 and TRBJ2-3): DSGVTQTPKHLITATGQRVTLRCSPRSGDLSVYWYQQSLDQGLQFLIQYYNGEERAKGNILERFSAQQFPDLHSELNLSSLELGDSALYFCASRAQGRDTDTQYFGPGTRLTVL.

Worth noting for this clone: Other DNA sequences from this sample encode an identical CDR3 as well. This chain links TRBV27 with TRBJ1-6; D is unresolved. Germline V gives CDR1 MNHEY, CDR2 SMNVEV (reference sequence). Trimming stripped 2 bases from V and 0 bases from J, with 8 bases between. The CDR3 contains 16 residues. The CDR3 DNA reads as TGTGCCAGCAGTTTAGGTACTAGCTCCTATAATTCACCCCTCCACTTT. It codes for CASSLGTSSYNSPLHF.

The genes are TRBV5-1 and TRBJ2-1; 12 bases line up with TRBD2. CDR1 is SGHRS and CDR2 is YFSETQ in the germline V gene. V shed 9 bases and J 9 bases; nucleotides not matched to a gene: 7. The CDR3 extends over 13 amino acids. CDR3 sequence: CATRTSGVSEQFF. CDR3 DNA: TGCGCCACCCGGACTAGCGGGGTCAGTGAGCAGTTCTTC.

This chain uses TRBV18 with TRBJ2-7; a weak D match, TRBD1 (6 bases). Germline V gene lookup returns CDR1 KGHSH and CDR2 LQKENI. With 4 bases removed from V and 1 base from J, the gap between germline ends came to 11 bases. The CDR3 contains 14 residues. CDR3 protein: CASSQKQGSYEQYF. The DNA for the CDR3 is TGTGCCAGCTCACAAAAACAGGGTTCCTACGAGCAGTACTTC.

With regard to this clone: At one end, the junction sequence differs from germline, possibly due to a read error. Other DNA sequences within the sample encode an identical CDR3. The CDR3, as DNA: TGCGCCAGCAGTTCCACAGCAGGGCTCGGGCAGTACTTC. Translated, it gives CASSSTAGLGQYF. V and J are TRBV7-2 and TRBJ2-7; perhaps TRBD1 as D (5 bases). CDR3 length: 13 residues. CDR1 is SGHTA, CDR2 FQGNSA, per germline.